The source of this TCR beta chain is a study of T cells in Graves' hyperthyroidism and ophthalmopathy. Across the whole study: Peripheral blood was taken when the disease was first diagnosed, before any treatment began.

Each person with ophthalmopathy scored at least 3 on the Clinical Activity Score, reached NOSPECS grade 4 or higher, and had been ill under 3 months. Together with thyroid ultrasound, orbital computed tomography, serum thyroxine and TRAb, clinical symptoms were used for diagnoses. This clonotype was counted many times. CDR1 is LGHDT and CDR2 is YNNKEL in the germline V gene (reference sequence). V dropped 0 bases and J dropped 3 bases, with 11 bases sitting between them. This CDR3 spans 15 amino acids. The CDR3 regions of TCR beta were amplified from RNA transcripts. TCR CDR3 underwent first-round RT-PCR with the HTBI primer set. One entry per CDR3 protein results from TCRdb running MiXCR on the multiplex PCR reads. The sample records about 530,000 distinct CDR3 sequences, about 15% being singletons.

This TCR came from a woman between 18 and 30 years old with Graves' ophthalmopathy. Material: blood. The chain employs TRBV3-1 and TRBJ1-2; D remains ambiguous. The CDR3, as DNA: TGTGCCAGCAGCCAAGAAGCTAGTCTTCACTATGGCTACACCTTC. This codes for CASSQEASLHYGYTF.